Presented here are 22 T cell receptor beta chains from one specimen sequenced in a study of regulatory T cells in long-lasting Graves disease. Sample time point: newly diagnosed GD, antithyroid drugs for less than 3 months. Isolated PBMC RNA provided the starting material for the TCR library. The authors built TCR beta libraries using iRepertoire HTBI primers and Arm-PCR of CDR3 regions. TCRdb re-derived calls from the multiplex PCR reads in MiXCR, one entry per CDR3 protein. This table holds 400,000 to 550,000 distinct CDR3 sequences, about 15% found once. The sample also formed part of further work on T cells in Graves' hyperthyroidism and ophthalmopathy.

Specimen: peripheral blood mononuclear cells (PBMCs), collected at new diagnosis, from a patient treated with antithyroid drugs. Receptors originate from a woman aged 25 to 39 with Graves disease.

There are many counts of this clonotype. CDR3 region: CASSQGRLANEQFF. Here the CDR3 DNA reads TGTGCCAGCAGCCAAGGAAGACTAGCCAATGAGCAGTTCTTC. V and J are TRBV3-1 and TRBJ2-1, with 7 nucleotides matching TRBD2. The CDR3 contains 14 residues. The V gene end was trimmed by 1 base and the J gene end by 6 bases; junction bases not matched to a gene: 3. The germline gives CDR1 LGHDT, CDR2 YNNKEL (reference sequence).

With respect to this clonotype: Being one base from a much bigger clone, this may be a read error. The chain links TRBV7-3 to TRBJ1-5, with D tentatively TRBD1 (5 bases). CDR1 is SGHTA and CDR2 is FQGTGA in the germline V gene. V was pared by 5 bases and J by 4 bases, with 21 bases between. This CDR3 has 17 amino acids. The CDR3 loop is CASSESRVGMTNQPQHF. The CDR3 nucleotides read TGTGCCAGCAGCGAGAGCAGGGTAGGAATGACGAATCAGCCCCAGCATTTT.

This clonotype came up many times. This rearrangement joins TRBV5-1 to TRBJ2-7, with D possibly being TRBD1 (6 bases). The germline V gene encodes CDR1 SGHRS and CDR2 YFSETQ. CDR3 size: 13 residues. Trimming shortened V by 6 bases and J by 0 bases, and 10 bases separated the two germline ends. The CDR3 DNA follows: TGCGCCAGCATAGTGGACAGCTCCTACGAGCAGTACTTC. It is translated as CASIVDSSYEQYF.

The chain combines TRBV30 with TRBJ2-2; 9 bases are shared with TRBD1. In germline, CDR1 is GTSNPN, CDR2 SVGIG (reference sequence). The V and J ends lost 7 bases and 5 bases, in that order; junction bases with no gene match: 2. The CDR3 runs 12 residues. The CDR3 loop reads CASGQGTGELFF. CDR3 bases: TGTGCCTCCGGACAGGGGACCGGGGAGCTGTTTTTT.

The V call is TRBV20-1, the J call TRBJ2-3; tentatively, D is TRBD2 (6 bases). Germline V gene data show CDR1 as DFQATT and CDR2 as SNEGSKA (reference sequence). Trimming removed 3 bases at V and 0 bases at J, with 7 bases between. The CDR3 spans 13 residues. CDR3: CSASGSSTDTQYF. In DNA form, the CDR3 reads TGCAGTGCTAGCGGGAGCAGCACAGATACGCAGTATTTT.

This clonotype occurred a few times. V usage is TRBV9 and J usage is TRBJ2-3; D possibly corresponds to TRBD2 (5 bases). Trimming took off 0 bases at V and 6 bases at J, with 5 bases between the two ends. Germline CDR1 SGDLS, CDR2 YYNGEE. The CDR3 has 12 amino acids. This chain's CDR3 is CASSVAGDTQYF. The CDR3 nucleotides are TGTGCCAGCAGCGTAGCGGGGGATACGCAGTATTTT.

This clonotype was counted many times. This CDR3 reads CASPGPGDTQYF. For the CDR3, the DNA is TGTGCCAGCCCCGGTCCGGGGGATACGCAGTATTTT. The rearrangement joins TRBV6-1 to TRBJ2-3, with D possibly matching TRBD2 (5 bases). V lost 8 bases, J lost 6 bases, and 12 bases lay in between. The CDR3 spans 12 residues. Looked up from germline, CDR1 is MNHNS and CDR2 is SASEGT.

The table lists this clonotype with many counts. The chain has TRBV6-2 or TRBV6-3 and TRBJ2-3; 10 bases fit TRBD1. The germline CDR1 and CDR2 sequences are MNHEY and SVGEGT. Germline trimming cut 6 bases from V and 3 bases from J; bases unmatched to any gene: 6. This CDR3 is 15 amino acids long. The CDR3 is CASSETGGATDTQYF. CDR3 coding DNA: TGTGCCAGCAGCGAGACAGGGGGCGCGACAGATACGCAGTATTTT.

Details on this clonotype: A much larger clone lies one base from this, so it may be a read error. The gene calls are TRBV12-3 or TRBV12-4 and TRBJ2-5; 11 nucleotides agree with TRBD1. V lost 8 bases, J lost 5 bases, and 10 bases stayed unmatched. The CDR3 length is 15 residues. The CDR3 loop is CASGYPGQGVETQYF. The CDR3 nucleotides are TGTGCCAGCGGTTACCCGGGACAGGGGGTGGAGACCCAGTACTTC.

This chain joins TRBV7-6 and TRBJ1-6; possible D gene TRBD1, 5 bases. The length of the CDR3 is 15 residues. Per the germline V gene, CDR1 is SGHVS and CDR2 is FNYEAQ. V was shortened by 4 bases and J by 6 bases, with 13 bases between the two germline ends. The CDR3 DNA follows: TGTGCCAGCAGCTCACACCGGGACCCTAATTCACCCCTCCACTTT. Translating gives CASSSHRDPNSPLHF.

The sample holds a few counts of this clonotype. The V and J genes are TRBV4-2 and TRBJ2-5; D is possibly TRBD1 or TRBD2 (7 bases each). This CDR3 is 19 amino acids long. The V end was cut by 0 bases, the J end by 0 bases, with 20 bases between. CDR1 LGHNA and CDR2 YNFKEQ come from the germline V gene. The CDR3 loop is CASSQERASGGGYQETQYF. The CDR3 nucleotides are TGTGCCAGCAGCCAAGAACGGGCTAGCGGAGGGGGCTACCAAGAGACCCAGTACTTC.

The rearrangement uses TRBV6-2 or TRBV6-3 and TRBJ2-7; a weak D match, TRBD1 (6 bases). Germline assignment: CDR1 MNHEY and CDR2 SVGEGT. This CDR3 has 15 residues. Trimming shortened V by 5 bases and J by 7 bases, and 21 bases separated the two germline ends. The CDR3 protein is CASSRTGKSYNEQYF. The CDR3 DNA follows: TGTGCCAGCAGTCGTACAGGGAAATCCTACAATGAGCAGTACTTC.

J is TRBJ2-1 and V is TRBV12-3 or TRBV12-4; 8 bases fit TRBD1. The CDR3 has 16 residues. The V and J ends lost 7 bases and 7 bases, in that order; junction bases with no gene match: 15. Written as DNA, the CDR3 is TGTGCCAGCACCCTCCTTGGAGGGCAGGGGGCGAATGAGCAGTTCTTC. Its translation is CASTLLGGQGANEQFF.

This clonotype has a count of ten or more. The V gene is TRBV5-6, the J gene TRBJ2-1; TRBD1 might be the D (6 bases). Trimming left V 4 bases short and J 4 bases short, with 12 bases between. The CDR3 consists of 14 residues. Germline V gene lookup returns CDR1 SGHDT and CDR2 YYEEEE. Here the CDR3 DNA reads TGTGCCAGCAGCACCGGACAGTCGTACAATGAGCAGTTCTTC. It specifies CASSTGQSYNEQFF.

In its sample, this clonotype was seen many times. This sequence joins TRBV2 and TRBJ1-3, with D perhaps TRBD1 (6 bases). Per germline, CDR1 SNHLY and CDR2 FYNNEI. CDR3 length: 14 amino acids. V gave up 6 bases and J gave up 4 bases, with 13 bases separating them. The CDR3: CASRDRDTGNTIYF. The CDR3 region has the DNA TGTGCCAGCAGGGACAGAGACACAGGAAACACCATATATTTT.

This chain joins TRBV20-1 and TRBJ2-1, with D possibly being TRBD1 (6 bases). Trimming cost V 8 bases and J 0 bases, with 17 bases left between them. The length of the CDR3 is 15 residues. Germline V gene data show CDR1 as DFQATT and CDR2 as SNEGSKA (reference sequence). This chain's CDR3 is CSTSSLGHSYNEQFF. Written as DNA, the CDR3 is TGCAGTACTTCTTCTCTGGGACACTCCTACAATGAGCAGTTCTTC.

This clonotype was seen at least ten times. V usage is TRBV7-9 and J usage is TRBJ1-5, with D uncertain. The V gene's germline CDR1 is SEHNR and CDR2 FQNEAQ (reference sequence). The CDR3 extends over 13 amino acids. Between the trimmed V and J ends, which lost 3 bases and 7 bases, there was a span of 10 bases. The chain's CDR3 is CASSFWGEQPQHF. The CDR3 nucleotides read TGTGCCAGCAGCTTTTGGGGAGAACAGCCCCAGCATTTT.

There are a few counts of this clonotype. The chain is built from TRBV12-3 or TRBV12-4 and TRBJ1-3; D unresolved. CDR3 length: 11 residues. V lost 6 bases to trimming and J lost 8 bases, with 8 bases between them. The CDR3 loop reads CASRVTYTIYF. For the CDR3, the DNA is TGTGCCAGCAGAGTGACCTACACCATATATTTT.

V and J are TRBV20-1 and TRBJ1-1; no definite D call. The CDR3 is 11 amino acids. Trimming stripped 3 bases from V and 1 base from J, with 3 bases between. CDR1 and CDR2 from the germline V gene are DFQATT and SNEGSKA (reference sequence). The CDR3 DNA sequence: TGCAGTGCTAGCAGGAACACTGAAGCTTTCTTT. Translating gives CSASRNTEAFF.

A remark on this clonotype: The junction differs from germline at one of its ends, possibly a read error. The rearrangement joins TRBV18 to TRBJ2-7; possibly TRBD2 for D (6 bases). The CDR3 totals 13 residues. The germline V gene encodes CDR1 KGHSH and CDR2 LQKENI. Here the CDR3 reads CASSLRGNTEALF. The CDR3 coding sequence is TGTGCCAGCTCACTGCGGGGAAACACTGAAGCTCTCTTT.

The chain combines TRBV20-1 with TRBJ2-1, with 8 bases matching TRBD2. Per germline, CDR1 DFQATT and CDR2 SNEGSKA (reference sequence). This CDR3 spans 15 amino acids. V lost 6 bases, J lost 7 bases, and 14 bases stayed unmatched. CDR3 in DNA: TGCAGTGCCCTAGGGGTTAGCGGGAAAGCGAATGAGCAGTTCTTC. Amino acid sequence: CSALGVSGKANEQFF.

Here the CDR3 reads CASSFQGGNEKLFF. In DNA form, the CDR3 reads TGTGCCAGCAGCTTTCAGGGAGGGAATGAAAAACTGTTTTTT. The genes are TRBV5-4 and TRBJ1-4, with a weak D call TRBD1 (5 bases). Trimming took off 2 bases at V and 5 bases at J, with 10 bases between the two ends. CDR3 length equals 14 residues. Germline V gene sequence: CDR1 SGHNT, CDR2 YYREEE (reference sequence).